Following are 9 T cell receptor beta chains from one sample sequenced in a study of human T cells and chemical hapten exposure. A single record per CDR3 protein comes from TCRdb applying MiXCR to the RACE reads. The table shows tens of thousands of distinct CDR3 sequences, with about 9.3% occurring only once. Described time point: patch test 1, 2 weeks after DPC sensitization. Documented treatment: therapeutic diphenylcyclopropenone sensitization with weekly scalp DPC. Sequences were derived from whole blood, sampled in connection with sensitization to the hapten diphenylcyclopropenone (DPC). The receptor set was obtained from a woman between 50 and 59 years old with alopecia areata. Some clones in this sample may be carry-over from other donors' samples.

This clonotype was recorded a few times. The chain joins TRBV7-8 to TRBJ1-2, with D possibly being TRBD1 (6 bases). Trimming removed 3 bases from V and 6 bases from J, with 20 bases in between. Germline V CDR1 and CDR2: SGHVS, FQNEAQ. This CDR3 is built from 16 residues. CDR3 in DNA: TGTGCCAGCAGCTTGCGACAGGCGCCCTCCTCGAATGGCTACACCTTC. Residues: CASSLRQAPSSNGYTF.

This clonotype was seen a handful of times. At one end the junction does not follow the germline gene, possibly because of a read error. The chain's CDR3 is CASSPLGSGRDPHYGYTF. CDR3 in DNA: TGTGCCAGTAGCCCTCTGGGGTCTGGGAGGGACCCTCACTACGGCTACACCTTC. The rearrangement uses TRBV19 and TRBJ1-2; D might be TRBD1 (5 bases). This CDR3 comprises 18 residues. Germline V gene lookup returns CDR1 LNHDA and CDR2 SQIVND (reference sequence).

Many counts were recorded for this clonotype. J is TRBJ1-6 and V is TRBV6-5; the D is unclear. The CDR3 is 15 residues long. Germline CDR1 is MNHEY and CDR2 is SVGAGI. The V and J ends lost 0 bases and 6 bases respectively, with 9 bases between them. Here the CDR3 reads CASSYSDGINSPLHF. As DNA, the CDR3 is TGTGCCAGCAGTTACTCCGACGGAATTAATTCACCCCTCCACTTT.

This clonotype was detected ten times or more. V is TRBV20-1 and J is TRBJ1-5; D may be TRBD1 (6 bases). V was trimmed by 5 bases and J by 5 bases, leaving 13 bases between them. The CDR3 spans 13 residues. CDR1 DFQATT and CDR2 SNEGSKA come from the germline V gene (reference sequence). CDR3 in DNA: TGCAGTGCTTCGGACAGCCCTGATCAGCCCCAGCATTTT. It codes for CSASDSPDQPQHF.

This chain joins TRBV7-2 and TRBJ1-2; D may be TRBD1 (6 bases). V was clipped by 5 bases and J by 4 bases, with 8 bases between them. This CDR3 contains 12 residues. Germline CDR1 and CDR2: SGHTA and FQGNSA. For the CDR3, the DNA is TGTGCCAGCAGCGGACAGTCCTATGGCTACACCTTC. Translation gives CASSGQSYGYTF.

This clonotype was detected many times. The chain couples TRBV20-1 to TRBJ2-1, with no clear D. Trimming removed 0 bases from V and 0 bases from J, with 9 bases in between. This CDR3 is built from 15 residues. CDR1 and CDR2 (germline): DFQATT, SNEGSKA (reference sequence). CDR3 DNA sequence: TGCAGTGCTAGAGATGTGGTCCGCTCCTACAATGAGCAGTTCTTC. Amino acids: CSARDVVRSYNEQFF.

This clonotype has ten or more counts. The chain is built from TRBV18 and TRBJ2-3, with D unresolved. The germline V gene encodes CDR1 KGHSH and CDR2 LQKENI. The CDR3 runs 13 residues. The V end lost 4 bases, the J end lost 0 bases, and 5 bases lay between the germline ends. CDR3: CASSLSSTDTQYF. CDR3 sequence (DNA): TGTGCCAGCTCACTTTCTAGCACAGATACGCAGTATTTT.

This clonotype has just a few counts. V is TRBV12-3 or TRBV12-4 and J is TRBJ2-7; D is possibly TRBD2 (7 bases). This CDR3 spans 14 amino acids. V lost 3 bases and J 7 bases, leaving 16 bases between the germline ends. The CDR3 sequence is CASSFLGGAKEQYF. For the CDR3, the DNA is TGTGCCAGCAGTTTCCTAGGGGGGGCAAAAGAGCAGTACTTC.

This clonotype was seen a handful of times. CDR3 residues: CASRMGSGVGQPQHF. Here the CDR3 DNA reads TGTGCCAGCAGGATGGGTTCAGGGGTAGGTCAGCCCCAGCATTTT. V gene TRBV2 combines with J gene TRBJ1-5, with TRBD1 as a possible D gene (6 bases). Germline V CDR1 and CDR2: SNHLY, FYNNEI. This CDR3 comprises 15 residues. Trimming stripped 6 bases from V and 6 bases from J, with 18 bases between.